This T cell receptor beta chain appears in the sequencing data of a study of vaccination and CD4 T cells after COVID-19. The wider study: From HCoV-229E, HCoV-OC43, HCoV-NL63 and SARS-CoV-2, overlapping spike peptides were used to stimulate the cells.

This clonotype was observed once. The antigen is not known. The assay that was used to sequence DNA from cultured CD4+ T cells was the Oncomine TCR Beta short-read assay. Genomic DNA was drawn out of CD4+ T cells grown in culture. TCRdb re-derived calls from the PCR reads in MiXCR, one entry per CDR3 protein. The sample has about 5,000 distinct CDR3 sequences, around 62% seen once. The treatment here: roughly 10-day PBMC culture with coronavirus spike peptide pools or control peptides (ViraFEST assay). Fresh IL-2 medium was used to replace half of the medium on days 3 and 7. Trimming pared 4 bases from V and 4 bases from J, leaving 13 bases between. This CDR3 is 14 amino acids long. Germline V CDR1 and CDR2: MRHNA, SNTAGT.

The genes are TRBV6-4 and TRBJ1-2; no definite D call. This receptor was taken from a human donor who had recovered from COVID-19. Sequences were obtained from CD4+ T cells from blood, cultured in vitro. CDR3 DNA: TGTGCCAGCAGTGTCGATGACCGCTCCTATGGCTACACCTTC. This codes for CASSVDDRSYGYTF.